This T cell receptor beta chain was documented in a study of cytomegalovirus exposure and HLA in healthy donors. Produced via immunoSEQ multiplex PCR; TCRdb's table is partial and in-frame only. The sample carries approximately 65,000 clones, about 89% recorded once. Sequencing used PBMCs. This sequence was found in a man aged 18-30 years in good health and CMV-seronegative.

CDR3 residues: CAWQTRGLAALEQFF. Written as DNA, the CDR3 is TGTGCCTGGCAGACTCGGGGACTAGCGGCTCTTGAGCAGTTCTTC. The chain uses TRBV30 and TRBJ2-1; 11 bases fit TRBD2. This CDR3 comprises 15 residues. V shed 5 bases, J shed 9 bases, and the junction held 12 bases outside the gene matches. From germline, CDR1 is GTSNPN and CDR2 SVGIG (reference sequence).